This T cell receptor (beta chain) was recovered during a study of T cell responses to AZD1222 COVID-19 vaccine. Overall study findings and caveats: Baseline testing showed seropositivity in only six AZD1222 recipients. Elevations in Spike-specific TCR breadth and depth followed administration of two AZD1222 doses. Possibly, clonal diversity was underestimated; donors were largely white British and included more females.

TCRdb's table, derived via immunoSEQ multiplex PCR, lists solely in-frame clones and lacks some. The repertoire holds about 150,000 clones, with roughly nine tenths as singletons. J lost 6 bases, V lost 0 bases, and 1 base had no gene match. This CDR3 region has 15 residues. CDR1 and CDR2 (germline): LGHNA, YNFKEQ. Second-dose intervals of approximately 4 or approximately 12 weeks were pooled. Turning to this clone: The antigen is undetermined.

The chain recombines TRBV4-2 with TRBJ2-1; TRBD2 matches at 11 bases. The receptor's source is an adult who received the AZD1222 COVID-19 vaccine. The sample consisted of peripheral blood, taken 28 days after the second AZD1222 dose. The CDR3 DNA is TGTGCCAGCAGCCAAGAACTAGCGGGAGTCAATGAGCAGTTCTTC. Encoded protein: CASSQELAGVNEQFF.